These 11 T cell receptor beta chains originate from one sample sequenced in a study of cytomegalovirus exposure and HLA in healthy donors. The PCR had 60 Vbeta and 13 Jbeta primers. Sequencing used immunoSEQ multiplex PCR; TCRdb keeps in-frame clones, though not all of them. The sample lists about 160,000 clones, roughly 80% occurring once. Sequences were obtained from PBMCs. These receptors were taken from a man aged 40-55 years in good health and CMV-seronegative.

Concerning this clone: At one end, the junction sequence differs from germline, possibly due to a read error. The chain carries TRBV7-9 and TRBJ1-5, with D possibly TRBD1 on 5 matching bases. The germline V gene encodes CDR1 SEHNR and CDR2 FQNEAQ (reference sequence). The CDR3 extends over 14 amino acids. The CDR3 sequence: CSSSGWGEGQPQHF. DNA of the CDR3: TGTTCCAGCAGCGGGTGGGGGGAGGGTCAGCCCCAGCATTTT.

This clone was counted between two and nine times. CDR3 residues: CASSVRIEQPQHF. The CDR3 bases are TGTGCCAGCAGTGTGAGAATCGAACAGCCCCAGCATTTT. V and J are TRBV2 and TRBJ1-5; D is undetermined. Trimming took off 4 bases at V and 7 bases at J, with 11 bases between the two ends. The CDR3 has 13 residues. Germline lookup yields CDR1 SNHLY and CDR2 FYNNEI. The complete variable domain, with remaining parts taken from reference TRBV2 and TRBJ1-5, reads EPEVTQTPSHQVTQMGQEVILRCVPISNHLYFYWYRQILGQKVEFLVSFYNNEISEKSEIFDDQFSVERPDGSNFTLKIRSTKLEDSAMYFCASSVRIEQPQHFGDGTRLSIL.

This clone has just a few counts. The chain couples TRBV20-1 to TRBJ1-1; D is unclear. Germline loops: CDR1 DFQATT, CDR2 SNEGSKA (reference sequence). V lost 1 base and J lost 7, with 7 bases in between. The CDR3 sequence is 11 residues long. The DNA of the CDR3 is TGCAGTGCTAGAGGTCCGGTTGAAGCTTTCTTT. The encoded protein is CSARGPVEAFF.

The chain has TRBV7-9 and TRBJ1-4, with no clear D. The CDR3 is 17 amino acids. The V gene's germline CDR1 is SEHNR and CDR2 FQNEAQ (reference sequence). V was pared by 3 bases and J by 3 bases, with 17 bases between. DNA of the CDR3: TGTGCCAGCAGCTTTCGGGCCCATAAGGAGGCTAATGAAAAACTGTTTTTT. It encodes CASSFRAHKEANEKLFF.

This chain connects TRBV28 to TRBJ2-4, with D uncertain. The ends were cut back, 5 bases at V and 10 bases at J, with 21 bases in the middle. The germline V gene encodes CDR1 MDHEN and CDR2 SYDVKM. CDR3 size: 15 residues. The CDR3: CASSKTSPMIRIQYF. Written as DNA, the CDR3 is TGTGCCAGCAGTAAAACGTCTCCCATGATACGGATTCAGTACTTC.

The chain has TRBV10-3 and TRBJ2-2; D perhaps matches TRBD1 (5 bases). CDR1 and CDR2 (germline): ENHRY, SYGVKD. The CDR3 sequence is 13 residues long. Between the trimmed V and J ends, which lost 7 bases and 3 bases, there was a span of 9 bases. The CDR3, as DNA: TGTGCCATCACAGACAGTGACACCGGGGAGCTGTTTTTT. It is translated as CAITDSDTGELFF.

The rearrangement uses TRBV19 and TRBJ1-5, with D possibly TRBD1 on 6 matching bases. Germline assignment: CDR1 LNHDA and CDR2 SQIVND (reference sequence). This CDR3 is built from 15 residues. V lost 3 bases and J lost 11, with 20 bases in between. The CDR3, as DNA: TGTGCCAGTAGTATTGCCCAGAACAGGGCTGTAGCCCAGCATTTT. Protein product: CASSIAQNRAVAQHF.

The chain recombines TRBV7-9 with TRBJ1-6; possible D gene TRBD1, 5 bases. V shed 5 bases and J shed 9 bases, with 17 bases lying between them. CDR3 length: 15 amino acids. Germline CDR1 is SEHNR and CDR2 is FQNEAQ (reference sequence). The CDR3, as DNA: TGTGCCAGCAGCACAAACACGGGGGTCGGTTCACCCCTCCACTTT. Translated, it gives CASSTNTGVGSPLHF.

This sequence joins TRBV4-1 and TRBJ2-7, with a tentative D call TRBD1 (6 bases). V was cut by 3 bases and J by 4 bases, with 19 bases left in between. The CDR3 contains 16 residues. Germline V gene lookup returns CDR1 MGHRA and CDR2 YSYEKL. In nucleotides, the CDR3 is TGCGCCAGCAGCCATGAATCCGGGACAACCGTATACGAGCAGTACTTC. Amino acids: CASSHESGTTVYEQYF.

J is TRBJ2-5 and V is TRBV4-1; the D is unclear. In germline, CDR1 is MGHRA, CDR2 YSYEKL. The CDR3 has 14 residues. V was clipped by 1 base and J by 1 base, with 7 bases between them. The chain's CDR3 is CASSQVRTQETQYF. The CDR3 DNA sequence: TGCGCCAGCAGCCAAGTGCGAACCCAAGAGACCCAGTACTTC.

The chain links TRBV13 to TRBJ2-1, with 11 nucleotides matching TRBD2. Trimming at V came to 4 bases and at J to 2 bases, leaving 1 base not matched to a gene. Germline V gives CDR1 PRHDT, CDR2 FYEKMQ (reference sequence). The CDR3 runs 15 residues. The CDR3 region has the DNA TGTGCCAGCAGCTCTAGCGGGGGGACCTACAATGAGCAGTTCTTC. It translates to CASSSSGGTYNEQFF.